This TCR beta chain was sequenced during a study of human T cells and chemical hapten exposure. In germline, CDR1 is MNHNS, CDR2 SASEGT. CDR3 length: 16 residues. Trimming removed 1 base from V and 3 bases from J, with 13 bases in between. This sample's time point: patch test 2, 6 weeks after DPC sensitization. Treatment denoted: therapeutic diphenylcyclopropenone sensitization with weekly scalp DPC. Each donor was an alopecia patient between 18 and 70 years of age who qualified for DPC. The library put unique molecular identifiers onto individual cDNA molecules. TCRdb reprocessed the RACE reads with MiXCR, giving one entry per CDR3 protein. This table holds 69,000 or so distinct CDR3 sequences, 10% found once. This clonotype was observed a handful of times.

The receptor's source is a woman between 45 and 65 years old with alopecia areata. Some clones in this sample may be carry-over from other donors' samples. Sequencing was performed on whole blood, taken in connection with sensitization to the hapten diphenylcyclopropenone (DPC). This sequence joins TRBV6-1 and TRBJ1-5; D might be TRBD1 (5 bases). The CDR3 bases are TGTGCCAGCAGTGAAGGCAGGGCTTCTAACAATCAGCCCCAGCATTTT. This sequence encodes CASSEGRASNNQPQHF.